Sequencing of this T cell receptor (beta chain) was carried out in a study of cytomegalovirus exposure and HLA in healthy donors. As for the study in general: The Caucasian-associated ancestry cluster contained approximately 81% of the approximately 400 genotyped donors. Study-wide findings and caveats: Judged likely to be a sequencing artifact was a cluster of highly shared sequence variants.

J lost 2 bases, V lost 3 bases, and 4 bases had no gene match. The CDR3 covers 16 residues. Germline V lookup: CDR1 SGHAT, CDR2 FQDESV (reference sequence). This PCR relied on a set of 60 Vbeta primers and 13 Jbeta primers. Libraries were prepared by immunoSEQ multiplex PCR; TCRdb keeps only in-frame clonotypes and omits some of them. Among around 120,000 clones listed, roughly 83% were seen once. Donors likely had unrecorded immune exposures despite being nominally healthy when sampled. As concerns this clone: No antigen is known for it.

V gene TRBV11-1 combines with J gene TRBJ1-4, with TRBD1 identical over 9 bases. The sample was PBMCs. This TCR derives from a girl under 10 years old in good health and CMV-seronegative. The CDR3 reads CASSFTGGATNEKLFF. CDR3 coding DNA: TGTGCCAGCAGCTTTACAGGGGGCGCGACTAATGAAAAACTGTTTTTT. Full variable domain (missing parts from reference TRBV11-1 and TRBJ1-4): EAEVAQSPRYKITEKSQAVAFWCDPISGHATLYWYRQILGQGPELLVQFQDESVVDDSQLPKDRFSAERLKGVDSTLKIQPAELGDSAMYLCASSFTGGATNEKLFFGSGTQLSVL.